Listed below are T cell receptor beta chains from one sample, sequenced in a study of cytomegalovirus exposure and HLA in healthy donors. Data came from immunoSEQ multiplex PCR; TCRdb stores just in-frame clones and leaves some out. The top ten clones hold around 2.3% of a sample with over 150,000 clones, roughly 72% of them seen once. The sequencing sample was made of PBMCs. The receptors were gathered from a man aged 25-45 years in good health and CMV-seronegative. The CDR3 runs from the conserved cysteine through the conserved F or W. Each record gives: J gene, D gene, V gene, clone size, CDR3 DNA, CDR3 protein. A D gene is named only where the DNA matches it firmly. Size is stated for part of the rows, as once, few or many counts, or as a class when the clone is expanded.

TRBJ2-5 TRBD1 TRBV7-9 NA TGTGCCAGCAGCTCAAGGGACAGGGAGTATGAGACCCAGTACTTC CASSSRDREYETQYF
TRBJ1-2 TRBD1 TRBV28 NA TGTGCCAGCAGGGGGACAGGTCCCAGTCTTAACTATGGCTACACCTTC CASRGTGPSLNYGYTF
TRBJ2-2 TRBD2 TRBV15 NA TGTGCCACCAAGATAAACGGGGGGGCAGGCGGGGAGCTGTTTTTT CATKINGGAGGELFF
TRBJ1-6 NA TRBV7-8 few TGTGCCAGCAGCCGAGAGAGCTCCTATAATTCACCCCTCCACTTT CASSRESSYNSPLHF
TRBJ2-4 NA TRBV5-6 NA TGTGCCAGCAGCTTCAGTTCCCTAGCCAAAAACATTCAGTACTTC CASSFSSLAKNIQYF
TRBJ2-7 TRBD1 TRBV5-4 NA TGTGCCAGCAGCTTGAGGGGGCCCTACGAGCAGTACTTC CASSLRGPYEQYF
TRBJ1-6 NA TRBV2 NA TGTGCCAGCAGTGAAGGCCCGGGGGCCCTCCACTTT CASSEGPGALHF
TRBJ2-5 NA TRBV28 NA TGTGCCAGCAGTCCTTCCACCGGGGGGCGAACCCAGTACTTC CASSPSTGGRTQYF
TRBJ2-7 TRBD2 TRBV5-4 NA TGTGCCAGCAGCTCGGGAGGGGAGCAGTACTTC CASSSGGEQYF
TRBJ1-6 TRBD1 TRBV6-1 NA TGTGCCAGCAGTGAAAAACAGGGGGCTTACGATTCACCCCTCCACTTT CASSEKQGAYDSPLHF
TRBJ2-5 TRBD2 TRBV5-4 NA TGTGCCAGCTCCCCCGGGACTAGCGGGGTGGCCCCCCAAGAGACCCAGTACTTC CASSPGTSGVAPQETQYF
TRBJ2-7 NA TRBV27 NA TGTGCCAGCAGTCTATACAGGGACGGCGAGCAGTACTTC CASSLYRDGEQYF
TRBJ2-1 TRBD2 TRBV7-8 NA TGTGCCAGCAGCTTAGTTTTGGCCGGGGGGGACATCAATGAGCAGTTCTTC CASSLVLAGGDINEQFF
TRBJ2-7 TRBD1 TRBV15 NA TGTGCCACCAGCTCGAGGGGGCACGAGCAGTACTTC CATSSRGHEQYF
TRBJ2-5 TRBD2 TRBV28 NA TGTGCCAGCAGTCCGCCCGGGACTAGCGGGGAGACCCAGTACTTC CASSPPGTSGETQYF
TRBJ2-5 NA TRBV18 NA TGTGCCAGCTCACCACTTTCAGGGTTTGAAGAGACCCAGTACTTC CASSPLSGFEETQYF
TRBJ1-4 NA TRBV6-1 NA TGTGCCAGCAGTGATTCCGTCGGCAGGGTGGGTGAAAAACTGTTTTTT CASSDSVGRVGEKLFF
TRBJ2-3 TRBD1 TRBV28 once TGTGCCAGCAGTTTACGGACAGGACTCACAGATACGCAGTATTTT CASSLRTGLTDTQYF
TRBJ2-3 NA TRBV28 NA TGTGCCAGCAGCTCAACACAGGGTTTTAGCACAGATACGCAGTATTTT CASSSTQGFSTDTQYF
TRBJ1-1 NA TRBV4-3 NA TGCGCCAGCAGCCAAGAATCTGTAGACAACATGAGCACTGAAGCTTTCTTT CASSQESVDNMSTEAFF
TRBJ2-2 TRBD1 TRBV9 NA TGTGCCAGCAGCGAGACAGGGGGAATGGGCACCGGGGAGCTGTTTTTT CASSETGGMGTGELFF
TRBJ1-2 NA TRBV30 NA TGTGCCTGGAGTGTAGACAGGCAGGATGGCTACACCTTC CAWSVDRQDGYTF
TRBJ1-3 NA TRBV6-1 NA TGTGCCAGCAGTGAATTTAGGGGCAGGGGAAGGTCTGGAAACACCATATATTTT CASSEFRGRGRSGNTIYF
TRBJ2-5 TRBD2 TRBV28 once TGTGCCAGCAGTTTACGATTAGCGGGGGAGCAAGAGACCCAGTACTTC CASSLRLAGEQETQYF
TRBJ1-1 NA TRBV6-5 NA TGTGCCAGCAGGTCGACAGGATGGGACACTGAAGCTTTCTTT CASRSTGWDTEAFF
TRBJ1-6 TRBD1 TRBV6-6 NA TGTGCCAGCAGCTCTGGGACAGGGGGCGGTTCACCCCTCCACTTT CASSSGTGGGSPLHF
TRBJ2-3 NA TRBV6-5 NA TGTGCCAGCAGGCGACTCCTTAGCACAGATACGCAGTATTTT CASRRLLSTDTQYF
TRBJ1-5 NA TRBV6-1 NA TGTGCCAGCAGTGAGTTCTTTAATCAGCCCCAGCATTTT CASSEFFNQPQHF
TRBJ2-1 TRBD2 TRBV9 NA TGTGCCAGCAGCCCGACAGGGACTAGCGGCAATGAGCAGTTCTTC CASSPTGTSGNEQFF
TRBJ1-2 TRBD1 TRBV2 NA TGTGCCAGCAGGGACGGACAGGTTGGCTACACCTTC CASRDGQVGYTF
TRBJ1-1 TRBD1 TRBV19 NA TGTGCCAGTAGGCTAGTCGGACAGGGGAAGAAAGCTTTCTTT CASRLVGQGKKAFF
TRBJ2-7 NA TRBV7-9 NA TGTGCCAGCAGCGCAAGCCTGAAATCCTACGAGCAGTACTTC CASSASLKSYEQYF
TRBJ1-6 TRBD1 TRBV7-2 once TGTGCCAGCAGCTTAGTTGGGGAGACAGGGTTTCTCAACTTT CASSLVGETGFLNF
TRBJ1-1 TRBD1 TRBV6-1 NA TGTGCCAGCAATCACTTCCGGACAGGGAATACTGAAGCTTTCTTT CASNHFRTGNTEAFF
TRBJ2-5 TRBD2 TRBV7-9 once TGTGCCAGCAGCCCGACTAGCGGGGGGTACCAAGAGACCCAGTACTTC CASSPTSGGYQETQYF
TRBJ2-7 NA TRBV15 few TGTGCCACCAGCAGAGGCGGAGGCGGCTACGAGCAGTACTTC CATSRGGGGYEQYF
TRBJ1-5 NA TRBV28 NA TGTGCCAGCAGTTTATGGTTCGGAGATAGCAATCAGCCCCAGCATTTT CASSLWFGDSNQPQHF
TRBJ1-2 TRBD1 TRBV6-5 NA TGTGCCAGCAGTTATGGACAGGGGGCATACTATGGCTACACCTTC CASSYGQGAYYGYTF
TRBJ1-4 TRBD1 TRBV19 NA TGTGCCAGTAGCTTTACAGGGGCATCTCATGAAAAACTGTTTTTT CASSFTGASHEKLFF
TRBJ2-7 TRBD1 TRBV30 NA TGTGCCTGGAGTGTAGTTAACTGGGACAGCTCCTACGAGCAGTACTTC CAWSVVNWDSSYEQYF
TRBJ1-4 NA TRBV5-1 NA TGCGCCAGCAGCTTGGGACGGGCAACTAATGAAAAACTGTTTTTT CASSLGRATNEKLFF
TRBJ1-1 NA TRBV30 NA TGTGCCTGGAGTTTGGGGGGGGGTGAAGCTTTCTTT CAWSLGGGEAFF
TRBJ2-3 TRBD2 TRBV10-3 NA TGTGCCATCAGTGGGGGCGGGGGGAGCACAGATACGCAGTATTTT CAISGGGGSTDTQYF
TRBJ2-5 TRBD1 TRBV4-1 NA TGCGCCAGCAGCCAAGGGACAGGGGGCCGGTACCAAGAGACCCAGTACTTC CASSQGTGGRYQETQYF
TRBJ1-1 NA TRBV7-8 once TGTGCCAGCAGCTTACAGGGAATGAACACTGAAGCTTTCTTT CASSLQGMNTEAFF
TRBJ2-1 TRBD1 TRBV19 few TGTGCCAGTTCCTACAGGGGATCTTTTAATGAGCAGTTCTTC CASSYRGSFNEQFF